The 18 T cell receptor beta chains listed next were all sequenced from one sample in a study of early T cells in non-severe SARS-CoV-2 infection. TCRdb re-derived calls from the 5' RACE reads in MiXCR, one entry per CDR3 protein. The sample carries 50,000 to 70,000 distinct CDR3 sequences, 14% to 15% recorded once. The sample here was whole blood, taken at baseline. The receptor set was obtained from an adult who was a healthcare worker with PCR-confirmed SARS-CoV-2 infection or an uninfected control (not recorded which).

The chain recombines TRBV20-1 with TRBJ2-3; TRBD1 aligns across 8 bases. V shed 4 bases and J 1 base; nucleotides not matched to a gene: 1. CDR3 length: 13 amino acids. The V gene's germline CDR1 is DFQATT and CDR2 SNEGSKA (reference sequence). CDR3 loop: CSATTGGTDTQYF. The CDR3 DNA reads TGCAGTGCTACGACAGGGGGCACAGATACGCAGTATTTT.

The gene calls are TRBV20-1 and TRBJ1-6; the D gene is possibly TRBD1 (6 bases). Germline V CDR1 and CDR2: DFQATT, SNEGSKA (reference sequence). This CDR3 is built from 12 residues. V was shortened by 2 bases and J by 9 bases, with 8 bases between the two germline ends. The DNA for the CDR3 is TGCAGTGCTAGACAGGGGCCTTCACCCCTCCACTTT. This translates into CSARQGPSPLHF.

This chain links TRBV7-6 with TRBJ1-4; a possible D gene is TRBD1 (6 bases). Germline CDR1 is SGHVS and CDR2 is FNYEAQ. This CDR3 region has 15 residues. V lost 1 base, J lost 4 bases, and 10 bases lay in between. The CDR3 DNA sequence: TGTGCCAGCAGCTTAGTGACAGGACTTAATGAAAAACTGTTTTTT. It encodes CASSLVTGLNEKLFF.

The gene calls are TRBV12-3 or TRBV12-4 and TRBJ2-5; TRBD2 is a possible D gene (6 bases). The CDR3 loop spans 14 amino acids. V lost 6 bases and J lost 2, with 13 bases in between. CDR3 protein: CASSSPGTQETQYF. DNA for the CDR3: TGTGCCAGCAGCTCCCCCGGGACTCAAGAGACCCAGTACTTC.

This rearrangement joins TRBV6-4 to TRBJ1-1; D possibly corresponds to TRBD1 (6 bases). Per the germline V gene, CDR1 is MRHNA and CDR2 is SNTAGT. CDR3 size: 13 residues. V shed 6 bases and J shed 1 base, with 9 bases lying between them. This CDR3 reads CASRGHPNTEAFF. The CDR3 DNA reads as TGTGCCAGCAGGGGACATCCGAACACTGAAGCTTTCTTT.

This clonotype is deemed medium-sized (0.01 to 0.1%). The CDR3 loop reads CASSLERTPYEQYF. The CDR3 DNA is TGCGCCAGCAGCTTGGAGAGGACTCCCTACGAGCAGTACTTC. The chain employs TRBV5-1 and TRBJ2-7; D perhaps matches TRBD2 (5 bases). The CDR3 is 14 amino acids. From germline, CDR1 is SGHRS and CDR2 YFSETQ. Trimming removed 0 bases from V and 2 bases from J, with 9 bases in between.

The gene calls are TRBV19 and TRBJ2-7; tentatively, D is TRBD2 (5 bases). Germline V lookup: CDR1 LNHDA, CDR2 SQIVND (reference sequence). V was shortened by 5 bases and J by 1 base, with 15 bases between the two germline ends. This CDR3 comprises 15 residues. The CDR3 DNA follows: TGTGCCAGTAGTCCCCTCCCCGGCGGGTCCTACGAGCAGTACTTC. Amino acids: CASSPLPGGSYEQYF.

There are a few counts of this clonotype. The chain couples TRBV5-1 to TRBJ2-1; weak D call: TRBD2 (5 bases). Germline V gene lookup returns CDR1 SGHRS and CDR2 YFSETQ. V was cut by 0 bases and J by 11 bases, with 15 bases left in between. The CDR3 runs to 14 residues. The CDR3 loop reads CASSLERMGNQQFF. The CDR3 DNA is TGCGCCAGCAGCTTGGAGCGGATGGGGAATCAGCAGTTCTTC.

The V gene is TRBV28, the J gene TRBJ2-3; D call uncertain. Trimming removed 3 bases at V and 7 bases at J, with 11 bases between. This CDR3 is built from 13 residues. Germline CDR1 and CDR2: MDHEN and SYDVKM. In nucleotides, the CDR3 is TGTGCCAGCAGTTTCCCCCTCACTTATACGCAGTATTTT. Residues: CASSFPLTYTQYF.

This clonotype was detected ten times or more. The chain employs TRBV5-1 and TRBJ2-3; D not resolved. The V gene lost 0 bases and the J gene lost 2 bases, with 7 bases spanning the gap. This CDR3 comprises 14 residues. Germline V CDR1 and CDR2: SGHRS, YFSETQ. The CDR3 region is CASSLGQFTDTQYF. The CDR3 DNA reads as TGCGCCAGCAGCTTGGGGCAGTTCACAGATACGCAGTATTTT.

Comment on this clonotype: Its ends do not fully match the called genes, so a read error is possible. The chain is built from TRBV7-9 and TRBJ1-1; D is undetermined. Germline V gene data show CDR1 as SEHNR and CDR2 as FQNEAQ (reference sequence). This CDR3 contains 17 residues. CDR3 DNA sequence: TGTGTCAGCACCAATGGGATAGGCCCGGGAGGACTACTTGAAGCTTTCTTT. Its translation is CVSTNGIGPGGLLEAFF. Combining the CDR3 with reference TRBV7-9 and TRBJ1-1 gives the whole variable domain DTGVSQNPRHKITKRGQNVTFRCDPISEHNRLYWYRQTLGQGPEFLTYFQNEAQLEKSRLLSDRFSAERPKGSFSTLEIQRTEQGDSAMYLCVSTNGIGPGGLLEAFFGQGTRLTVV.

This clonotype was counted many times. The chain has TRBV28 and TRBJ1-1; D is unclear. Germline V CDR1 and CDR2: MDHEN, SYDVKM. Trimming removed 6 bases from V and 6 bases from J, with 8 bases in between. The CDR3 sequence is 11 residues long. CDR3 sequence: CASRSNAEAFF. The CDR3 region has the DNA TGTGCCAGCAGATCTAACGCTGAAGCTTTCTTT.

V usage is TRBV5-1 and J usage is TRBJ2-3; D perhaps matches TRBD1 (6 bases). The V end lost 4 bases, the J end lost 1 base, and 10 bases lay between the germline ends. Germline CDR1 reads SGHRS; CDR2 reads YFSETQ. This CDR3 spans 14 amino acids. The CDR3 sequence is CASSTDSRTDTQYF. In DNA, the CDR3 is TGCGCCAGCAGCACGGACAGCCGCACAGATACGCAGTATTTT.

This clonotype was counted many times. The V call is TRBV12-3 or TRBV12-4, the J call TRBJ1-5; D uncertain. The CDR3 has 14 amino acids. The V and J ends lost 8 bases and 2 bases respectively, with 13 bases between them. CDR3 sequence: CASSLLEGNQPQHF. DNA of the CDR3: TGTGCCAGCTCATTACTTGAGGGCAATCAGCCCCAGCATTTT.

The sample holds a few counts of this clonotype. The rearrangement links TRBV20-1 to TRBJ2-1; 8 bases fit TRBD2. The CDR3 sequence is 14 residues long. V was clipped by 5 bases and J by 10 bases; unmatched bases: 13. The germline V gene encodes CDR1 DFQATT and CDR2 SNEGSKA (reference sequence). CDR3 region: CSAESSGIRGEQFF. For the CDR3, the DNA is TGCAGTGCTGAAAGTAGCGGGATAAGAGGAGAGCAGTTCTTC.

The chain is built from TRBV25-1 and TRBJ2-7, with 9 bases lining up with TRBD1. Trimming removed 10 bases from V and 2 bases from J; junction bases left unmatched: 9. The germline CDR1 and CDR2 sequences are MGHDK and SYGVNS. The CDR3 contains 14 residues. As DNA, the CDR3 is TGTGCCAACAAGACCGGGACAGGGACCTACGAGCAGTACTTC. As protein: CANKTGTGTYEQYF.

The V and J genes are TRBV7-2 and TRBJ1-2, with D possibly matching TRBD1 (6 bases). V lost 5 bases, J lost 2 bases, and 9 bases lay in between. The CDR3 loop spans 13 amino acids. CDR1 SGHTA and CDR2 FQGNSA come from the germline V gene. CDR3 sequence: CASSVDRNYGYTF. The CDR3 DNA reads as TGTGCCAGCAGCGTAGACAGGAACTATGGCTACACCTTC.

This clonotype was seen many times. The CDR3 protein is CSAGLSYEQYF. For the CDR3, the DNA is TGCAGTGCAGGTCTCTCCTACGAGCAGTACTTC. The chain joins TRBV20-1 to TRBJ2-7, with D unclear. The CDR3 has 11 amino acids. The germline CDR1 and CDR2 sequences are DFQATT and SNEGSKA (reference sequence). V shed 6 bases and J shed 0 bases, with 6 bases lying between them.